These 2 T cell receptor beta chains were all obtained from the same sample, sequenced in a study of T cells expressing NK-cell markers (dated by TCRdb to 2018 to 2021). The library was built by means of 5' RACE. Sequencing instrument: Illumina HiSeq 2000. After TCRdb reprocessed the reads, each CDR3 protein sequence was kept as one row, without DNA. The table kept for this sample lists some 460,000 distinct CDR3 sequences. Jointly, the top ten make up approximately 1.4% of the sample. Material for sequencing was blood T cells: a sorted CD56 or NKG2C T cell subset, CD4+ or CD8+ T cells, or bulk PBMC T cells (not recorded which). The receptors derive from a woman aged 45-65 years in good health. Donor details come from another sample of the same person, matched by shared clones.

This chain joins TRBV12-3 or TRBV12-4 and TRBJ2-5; there is no DNA to check the TCRdb D call of TRBD1. The CDR3 contains 14 residues. CDR3 loop: CASSVAGTAETQYF.

The chain joins TRBV7-9 to TRBJ1-1; the D gene TCRdb calls, TRBD1, cannot be checked with no DNA. The CDR3 has 13 amino acids. Germline assignment: CDR1 SEHNR and CDR2 FQNEAQ (reference sequence). The CDR3 protein is CASSFGQGVEAFF.